These T cell receptor beta chains were read from a single sample in a study of identifying expanded T cells in peripheral blood. Measured with immunoSEQ multiplex PCR; TCRdb has only the in-frame clones, and not every one. The sample includes about 80,000 clones, approximately 90% seen only once; the top ten take around 19%. The sequencing input was blood. These receptors were collected from a person between 18 and 75 years old in good health. Each CDR3 is given with its conserved first and last residue. Fields, in order: V gene, CDR3 length, CDR3 protein.

TRBV18 16 CASSPEATRPKNIQYF
TRBV23-1 16 CASSQSSGGAAYEQYF
TRBV5-4 19 CASSGRNTSPGSYNSPLHF
TRBV7-9 16 CASSLGQGLDNSPLHF
TRBV9 13 CASSYLGPDTQYF
TRBV6-5 12 CASGGGTRPQHF
TRBV28 13 CASSQRGGYGYTF
TRBV19 17 CASSTRTSGSSYNEQFF
TRBV11-2 17 CASSLLWDWGNTGELFF
TRBV18 15 CASSPRQGGNTEAFF
TRBV2 14 CASSERRANYGYTF
TRBV4-3 14 CASSQDSRGAGYTF
TRBV7-2 15 CASSLIGGPGQPQHF
TRBV7-9 13 CASSSLVDYEQYF
TRBV18 13 CASSLASNQPQHF
TRBV6-5 14 CASSTQGGAYEQYF
TRBV6-1 13 CASSQGGWEKLFF
TRBV7-2 12 CASSLSTDTQYF
TRBV11-1 12 CASSPNTYEQYF
TRBV11-3 14 CASSSGTEQETQYF
TRBV19 15 CASRYSGGRTDTQYF
TRBV28 14 CASSLGRPNQPQHF
TRBV7-7 14 CASSRAGLGETQYF
TRBV27 15 CASSPLAGGHNEQFF
TRBV5-1 14 CASSLGTSNTEAFF
TRBV27 14 CASSSRGGPYEQYF
TRBV1 14 CTSSQDREGTEAFF
TRBV6-5 12 CASSGQQETQYF
TRBV5-1 12 CARAYEEGRYTF
TRBV5-6 14 CASRAPGAGETQYF
TRBV15 16 CATSRKPQGAGETQYF
TRBV5-5 13 CASSLRGNYEQYF
TRBV27 15 CASTPRARVTDTQYF
TRBV7-2 13 CASRTDRGKGYTF